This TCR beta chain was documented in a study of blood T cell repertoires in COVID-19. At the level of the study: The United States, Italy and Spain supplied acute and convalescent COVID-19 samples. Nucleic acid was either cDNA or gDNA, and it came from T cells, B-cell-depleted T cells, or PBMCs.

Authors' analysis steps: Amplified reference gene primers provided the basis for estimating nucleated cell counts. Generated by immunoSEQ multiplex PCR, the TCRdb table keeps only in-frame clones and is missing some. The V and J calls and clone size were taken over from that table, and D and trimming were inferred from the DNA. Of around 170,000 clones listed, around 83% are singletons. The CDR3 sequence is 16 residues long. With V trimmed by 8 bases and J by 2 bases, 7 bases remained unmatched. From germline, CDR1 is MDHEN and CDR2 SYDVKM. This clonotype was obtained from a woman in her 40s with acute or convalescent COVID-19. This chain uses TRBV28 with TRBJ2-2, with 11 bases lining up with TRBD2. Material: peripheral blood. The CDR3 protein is CASRLAGGLNTGELFF. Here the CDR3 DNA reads TGTGCCAGCCGCCTAGCGGGGGGCCTAAACACCGGGGAGCTGTTTTTT.